This is a list of T cell receptor beta chains from one sample in a study of T cell responses to AZD1222 COVID-19 vaccine. Produced via immunoSEQ multiplex PCR; TCRdb's table is partial and in-frame only. The sample includes under 130,000 clones, 92% of them seen just once. This sample comprised peripheral blood, obtained on day 0 of AZD1222 vaccination. These receptors all stem from an adult in good health. Both conserved end residues are part of each CDR3. A D gene is named only where the DNA matches it firmly. Size tells how often a clone was seen (once, few, many) or the class of an expanded clone, and some rows leave it out.

CDR3 protein: CASSPQAGSHEQYF; CDR3 DNA: TGTGCCAGCTCACCTCAGGCGGGGTCCCACGAGCAGTACTTC; J gene: TRBJ2-7; D gene: .; clone size: .; V gene: TRBV18
CDR3 protein: CASSTAVANYGYTF; CDR3 DNA: TGTGCCAGCTCAACGGCCGTAGCTAACTATGGCTACACCTTC; J gene: TRBJ1-2; D gene: .; clone size: once; V gene: TRBV18
CDR3 protein: CASSIAFGKTQYF; CDR3 DNA: TGTGCCAGTAGTATAGCTTTTGGAAAGACCCAGTACTTC; J gene: TRBJ2-5; D gene: .; clone size: .; V gene: TRBV19
CDR3 protein: CASSPRRDRGGEQYF; CDR3 DNA: TGTGCCAGCTCACCACGCCGGGACAGGGGAGGCGAGCAGTACTTC; J gene: TRBJ2-7; D gene: TRBD1; clone size: .; V gene: TRBV18
CDR3 protein: CARIRRGNTIYF; CDR3 DNA: TGTGCCAGAATTAGGAGAGGAAACACCATATATTTT; J gene: TRBJ1-3; D gene: .; clone size: .; V gene: TRBV21-1
CDR3 protein: CASSVGEGRQPQHF; CDR3 DNA: TGTGCCAGCAGCGTAGGGGAGGGCCGTCAGCCCCAGCATTTT; J gene: TRBJ1-5; D gene: .; clone size: .; V gene: TRBV9
CDR3 protein: CSARDLGEAFF; CDR3 DNA: TGCAGTGCTAGAGATTTGGGTGAAGCTTTCTTT; J gene: TRBJ1-1; D gene: .; clone size: .; V gene: TRBV20-1
CDR3 protein: CASSQGSYGVGGLFF; CDR3 DNA: TGTGCCAGCAGCCAGGGGTCGTACGGGGTGGGAGGACTGTTTTTT; J gene: TRBJ1-4; D gene: .; clone size: .; V gene: TRBV3-1/TRBV3-2
CDR3 protein: CASSGRIPNTGELFF; CDR3 DNA: TGTGCCAGCAGTGGACGGATACCGAACACCGGGGAGCTGTTTTTT; J gene: TRBJ2-2; D gene: .; clone size: .; V gene: TRBV2
CDR3 protein: CASSYEFGRTPLHF; CDR3 DNA: TGTGCCAGCAGTTACGAATTCGGTAGGACACCCCTCCACTTT; J gene: TRBJ1-6; D gene: .; clone size: once; V gene: TRBV6-5
CDR3 protein: CASSDGRSGYTF; CDR3 DNA: TGCGCCAGCAGCGACGGGCGGAGTGGCTACACCTTC; J gene: TRBJ1-2; D gene: .; clone size: .; V gene: TRBV5-1
CDR3 protein: CASSFSRQLWEKLFF; CDR3 DNA: TGTGCCAGCAGCTTTAGCCGACAGCTTTGGGAAAAACTGTTTTTT; J gene: TRBJ1-4; D gene: .; clone size: .; V gene: TRBV11-2
CDR3 protein: CASNRGRDQPQHF; CDR3 DNA: TGTGCCAGCAACAGGGGTAGGGATCAGCCCCAGCATTTT; J gene: TRBJ1-5; D gene: TRBD1; clone size: few; V gene: TRBV6-5
CDR3 protein: CASSYRGVNEKLFF; CDR3 DNA: TGTGCCAGCAGTTACAGGGGGGTGAATGAAAAACTGTTTTTT; J gene: TRBJ1-4; D gene: TRBD1; clone size: .; V gene: TRBV7-8
CDR3 protein: CASSLNGGTYDNSPLHF; CDR3 DNA: TGTGCCAGCAGCCTGAACGGCGGGACTTATGATAATTCACCCCTCCACTTT; J gene: TRBJ1-6; D gene: .; clone size: .; V gene: TRBV7-2
CDR3 protein: CASNPRLAGQPQHF; CDR3 DNA: TGTGCCAGCAACCCTCGCCTAGCAGGACAGCCCCAGCATTTT; J gene: TRBJ1-5; D gene: .; clone size: .; V gene: TRBV6-2/TRBV6-3
CDR3 protein: CASSYAQGLGYEQYF; CDR3 DNA: TGTGCCAGCAGTTACGCGCAGGGTTTAGGATACGAGCAGTACTTC; J gene: TRBJ2-7; D gene: .; clone size: .; V gene: TRBV6-5
CDR3 protein: CASRENQPQHF; CDR3 DNA: TGTGCCAGCAGGGAGAATCAGCCCCAGCATTTT; J gene: TRBJ1-5; D gene: .; clone size: .; V gene: TRBV6-5
CDR3 protein: CASSYTANYGYTF; CDR3 DNA: TGTGCCAGCAGTTACACAGCTAACTATGGCTACACCTTC; J gene: TRBJ1-2; D gene: .; clone size: .; V gene: TRBV6-2/TRBV6-3
CDR3 protein: CASSIPRNTIYF; CDR3 DNA: TGTGCCAGTAGTATCCCCCGAAACACCATATATTTT; J gene: TRBJ1-3; D gene: .; clone size: .; V gene: TRBV19
CDR3 protein: CASSLRLHYEQYF; CDR3 DNA: TGTGCCAGCAGTTTGAGACTTCACTACGAGCAGTACTTC; J gene: TRBJ2-7; D gene: .; clone size: .; V gene: TRBV12-3/TRBV12-4
CDR3 protein: CASSQRTGVGQPQHF; CDR3 DNA: TGTGCCAGCAGCCAACGGACAGGGGTTGGTCAGCCCCAGCATTTT; J gene: TRBJ1-5; D gene: TRBD1; clone size: .; V gene: TRBV3-1/TRBV3-2
CDR3 protein: CASAGPWEQYF; CDR3 DNA: TGTGCCAGCGCAGGCCCCTGGGAGCAGTACTTC; J gene: TRBJ2-7; D gene: .; clone size: .; V gene: TRBV2
CDR3 protein: CASSTQGAQGLNIQYF; CDR3 DNA: TGTGCCAGTAGTACTCAGGGGGCCCAGGGGTTGAACATTCAGTACTTC; J gene: TRBJ2-4; D gene: TRBD1; clone size: .; V gene: TRBV19
CDR3 protein: CATTDFVGPGNYGYTF; CDR3 DNA: TGTGCCACCACGGATTTCGTGGGGCCTGGGAACTATGGCTACACCTTC; J gene: TRBJ1-2; D gene: .; clone size: .; V gene: TRBV19
CDR3 protein: CASSYSAGGFYGYTF; CDR3 DNA: TGTGCCAGCAGCTACTCAGCGGGGGGATTCTATGGCTACACCTTC; J gene: TRBJ1-2; D gene: .; clone size: .; V gene: TRBV7-2
CDR3 protein: CASSPNRGDRGVNEQYF; CDR3 DNA: TGTGCCAGCAGCCCAAATAGGGGTGACAGGGGCGTCAACGAGCAGTACTTC; J gene: TRBJ2-7; D gene: TRBD1; clone size: few; V gene: TRBV7-2
CDR3 protein: CASSLAFGEGTDTQYF; CDR3 DNA: TGTGCCAGCAGCTTAGCGTTCGGCGAGGGCACAGATACGCAGTATTTT; J gene: TRBJ2-3; D gene: .; clone size: .; V gene: TRBV7-2
CDR3 protein: CASSTGGTDTQYF; CDR3 DNA: TGTGCCAGCTCGACAGGGGGAACAGATACGCAGTATTTT; J gene: TRBJ2-3; D gene: TRBD1; clone size: .; V gene: TRBV19
CDR3 protein: CASSFSRDYEQYF; CDR3 DNA: TGTGCCAGCAGTTTTTCCAGGGACTACGAGCAGTACTTC; J gene: TRBJ2-7; D gene: .; clone size: .; V gene: TRBV27
CDR3 protein: CASSQVDRSGNTIYF; CDR3 DNA: TGCGCCAGCAGCCAAGTGGACCGCTCTGGAAACACCATATATTTT; J gene: TRBJ1-3; D gene: .; clone size: .; V gene: TRBV4-3
CDR3 protein: CASSFSGVSYEQYF; CDR3 DNA: TGTGCCAGCAGCTTCTCTGGAGTCTCCTACGAGCAGTACTTC; J gene: TRBJ2-7; D gene: .; clone size: .; V gene: TRBV7-2
CDR3 protein: CASSNGQGASNTEAFF; CDR3 DNA: TGTGCCAGCAGCAACGGACAGGGCGCTTCGAACACTGAAGCTTTCTTT; J gene: TRBJ1-1; D gene: TRBD1; clone size: .; V gene: TRBV5-6
CDR3 protein: CASSPGQTYTEAFF; CDR3 DNA: TGTGCCAGCAGCCCGGGACAGACTTACACTGAAGCTTTCTTT; J gene: TRBJ1-1; D gene: TRBD1; clone size: .; V gene: TRBV9
CDR3 protein: CASNPGGLNTGELFF; CDR3 DNA: TGTGCCAGCAACCCCGGGGGGCTTAACACCGGGGAGCTGTTTTTT; J gene: TRBJ2-2; D gene: .; clone size: .; V gene: TRBV7-9
CDR3 protein: CATSAGMANSPLHF; CDR3 DNA: TGTGCCACCAGTGCAGGGATGGCTAATTCACCCCTCCACTTT; J gene: TRBJ1-6; D gene: .; clone size: .; V gene: TRBV24-1
CDR3 protein: CASSQSGSSNQPQHF; CDR3 DNA: TGTGCCAGCAGCCAATCGGGGAGTAGCAATCAGCCCCAGCATTTT; J gene: TRBJ1-5; D gene: .; clone size: few; V gene: TRBV16
CDR3 protein: CASSLRTGEEKLFF; CDR3 DNA: TGTGCCAGCAGCTTAAGGACAGGGGAGGAAAAACTGTTTTTT; J gene: TRBJ1-4; D gene: TRBD1; clone size: .; V gene: TRBV11-3
CDR3 protein: CASSSLRAGNYGYTF; CDR3 DNA: TGTGCCAGCAGCTCACTTCGGGCAGGGAACTATGGCTACACCTTC; J gene: TRBJ1-2; D gene: .; clone size: .; V gene: TRBV11-2
CDR3 protein: CSASWIKGTEAFF; CDR3 DNA: TGCAGTGCTAGTTGGATTAAAGGCACTGAAGCTTTCTTT; J gene: TRBJ1-1; D gene: .; clone size: .; V gene: TRBV20-1
CDR3 protein: CASSQVERHLNEKLFF; CDR3 DNA: TGTGCCAGCAGCCAAGTAGAACGACACCTTAATGAAAAACTGTTTTTT; J gene: TRBJ1-4; D gene: .; clone size: .; V gene: TRBV3-1/TRBV3-2
CDR3 protein: CASSLGLPDGNEQFF; CDR3 DNA: TGTGCCAGCAGCTTGGGGCTGCCAGACGGGAATGAGCAGTTCTTC; J gene: TRBJ2-1; D gene: .; clone size: .; V gene: TRBV7-3